Presented here are 31 T cell receptor beta chains from one specimen sequenced in a study of cytomegalovirus exposure and HLA in healthy donors (dated by TCRdb to 2016 to 2017). Libraries came from the immunoSEQ multiplex PCR assay. A mixture of 60 forward primers for TCR Vbeta segments and 13 reverse primers for TCR Jbeta segments was used in the multiplex PCR. Not all clones reach the TCRdb copy of this immuneACCESS table, which keeps in-frame sequences only. Checked studies attribute under half of the gap to unresolved V genes and leave the rest unexplained. This sample has 150,000 to 170,000 clones in its table, and roughly four fifths of those were observed once. The ten largest clonotypes hold roughly 1.4% of the sample. The sequencing sample was made of PBMCs. The receptors were gathered from a man between 18 and 29 years old in good health and CMV-seronegative.

The V and J genes are TRBV28 and TRBJ1-5; D perhaps matches TRBD1 (5 bases). Germline CDR1 MDHEN, CDR2 SYDVKM. Trimming shortened V by 11 bases and J by 11 bases, and 22 bases separated the two germline ends. The CDR3 consists of 13 residues. The CDR3 here is CARTARPVGAQHF. CDR3 DNA: TGTGCCCGGACGGCAAGACCAGTAGGGGCCCAGCATTTT.

The V gene is TRBV7-9, the J gene TRBJ2-7; 7 bases align to TRBD2. The CDR3 totals 16 residues. CDR1 is SEHNR and CDR2 is FQNEAQ in the germline V gene (reference sequence). Trimming cost V 1 base and J 2 bases; bases outside gene matches: 8. The CDR3 region has the DNA TGTGCCAGCAGCTTAGGGTACGGACTAGGGGCCTACGAGCAGTACTTC. Its protein is CASSLGYGLGAYEQYF.

The chain joins TRBV7-2 to TRBJ2-1; 7 positions agree with TRBD2. The J segment lost 5 bases and the V segment lost 1 base, leaving 5 bases of the junction unmatched. Germline CDR1 reads SGHTA; CDR2 reads FQGNSA. There are 15 residues in the CDR3. CDR3 coding DNA: TGTGCCAGCAGCTTAGGCCCCCTAGCGGACAATGAGCAGTTCTTC. Its protein product is CASSLGPLADNEQFF.

The J gene is TRBJ1-1, the V gene TRBV15; no definite D call. Trimming took off 8 bases at V and 4 bases at J, with 14 bases between the two ends. Germline V CDR1 and CDR2: LNHNV, YYDKDF (reference sequence). This CDR3 is 13 amino acids long. The CDR3 region has the DNA TGTGCCACCTCCGGAGACCTGGGCACTGAAGCTTTCTTT. Translated: CATSGDLGTEAFF.

This chain links TRBV28 with TRBJ2-5, with D unresolved. The J call may be mistaken, given a closer DNA end match to TRBJ2-7. The germline CDR1 and CDR2 sequences are MDHEN and SYDVKM. The CDR3 covers 16 residues. The CDR3 DNA reads TGTGCCAGCAGTTTATTGGGCACTGTAACGAAAGACGAGCAGTACTTC. Translating it yields CASSLLGTVTKDEQYF.

This chain joins TRBV4-1 and TRBJ2-3; 7 nucleotides line up with TRBD2. The germline CDR1 and CDR2 sequences are MGHRA and YSYEKL. With 2 bases clipped from V and 7 bases from J, the junction kept 9 bases outside the gene matches. The CDR3 length is 15 residues. The CDR3: CASSQLGLVRNTQYF. CDR3 nucleotide sequence: TGCGCCAGCAGCCAACTCGGACTAGTTCGCAATACGCAGTATTTT.

This clone appeared a single time. This chain links TRBV7-8 with TRBJ2-5; D is uncertain. The length of the CDR3 is 10 residues. The V and J ends lost 5 bases and 5 bases respectively, with 3 bases between them. The V gene's germline CDR1 is SGHVS and CDR2 FQNEAQ. CDR3 protein: CASSPETQYF. CDR3 in DNA: TGTGCCAGCAGCCCTGAGACCCAGTACTTC.

The gene calls are TRBV28 and TRBJ2-2, with 8 bases fitting TRBD1. The junction had 10 bases not matched to a gene; V was cut back by 6 bases and J by 1 base. The germline V gene encodes CDR1 MDHEN and CDR2 SYDVKM. This CDR3 region has 17 residues. CDR3 DNA: TGTGCCAGCAGACGCACGACAGGGGCCAAGAACACCGGGGAGCTGTTTTTT. Residues: CASRRTTGAKNTGELFF.

This clone was recorded only once. The chain links TRBV14 to TRBJ1-1, with unresolved D. V lost 4 bases and J 2 bases, leaving 8 bases between the germline ends. The CDR3 totals 13 residues. Germline V gene data show CDR1 as SGHDN and CDR2 as FVKESK. CDR3 in DNA: TGTGCCAGCAGCCGCGGGGTTAACACTGAAGCTTTCTTT. Protein product: CASSRGVNTEAFF.

The chain recombines TRBV7-9 with TRBJ1-3; no clear D. V was pared by 5 bases and J by 2 bases, with 16 bases between. Per the germline V gene, CDR1 is SEHNR and CDR2 is FQNEAQ (reference sequence). This CDR3 spans 16 amino acids. CDR3 region: CASSQTVVYTGNTIYF. The CDR3 bases are TGTGCCAGCAGCCAAACAGTAGTCTACACTGGAAACACCATATATTTT.

V and J are TRBV28 and TRBJ1-1; TRBD1 is a possible D gene (6 bases). The CDR3 spans 14 residues. The germline V and J ends were trimmed by 4 bases and 5 bases, with 14 bases remaining between them. Germline CDR1 MDHEN, CDR2 SYDVKM. As DNA, the CDR3 is TGTGCCAGCAGTTCCACAGGGAAGGGAACTGAAGCTTTCTTT. As protein: CASSSTGKGTEAFF.

V usage is TRBV4-1 and J usage is TRBJ2-1; a weak D match, TRBD2 (5 bases). There are 17 residues in the CDR3. The V and J ends lost 0 bases and 0 bases respectively, with 12 bases between them. The germline V gene has CDR1 MGHRA and CDR2 YSYEKL. CDR3 bases: TGCGCCAGCAGCCAAGATCCAGCGGCAAGCTCCTACAATGAGCAGTTCTTC. This sequence encodes CASSQDPAASSYNEQFF.

On this clone: The junction does not match germline at one end; this may be a read error. V and J are TRBV6-5 and TRBJ1-1; 10 bases align to TRBD1. Germline assignment: CDR1 MNHEY and CDR2 SVGAGI. The CDR3 contains 15 residues. In DNA form, the CDR3 reads TGTGCCAGCAGTTACGGACAGGGGGTGAAAACTGAAGCTTTCTTT. This encodes CASSYGQGVKTEAFF.

The CDR3 nucleotides are TGCGCCAGCAGCTTGGGACTTGACGAGCCCCAGCATTTT. Amino acids: CASSLGLDEPQHF. This sequence joins TRBV5-1 and TRBJ1-5; D unresolved. With 0 bases removed from V and 8 bases from J, the gap between germline ends came to 9 bases. The CDR3 runs 13 residues. The V gene's germline CDR1 is SGHRS and CDR2 YFSETQ.

This chain uses TRBV5-6 with TRBJ2-3; tentatively, D is TRBD2 (6 bases). V was cut by 2 bases and J by 4 bases, with 14 bases left in between. This CDR3 contains 15 residues. Germline V gives CDR1 SGHDT, CDR2 YYEEEE. The CDR3 DNA is TGTGCCAGCAGCTTAGGAGGGAGAATAGCAGATACGCAGTATTTT. Residues: CASSLGGRIADTQYF.

The chain carries TRBV19 and TRBJ1-5, with D perhaps matching TRBD1 (5 bases). This CDR3 has 15 amino acids. Germline V lookup: CDR1 LNHDA, CDR2 SQIVND (reference sequence). Trimming pared 0 bases from V and 9 bases from J, leaving 15 bases between. The CDR3 DNA reads as TGTGCCAGTAGTATAGATCCCCAGGGAGGGTGGCCCCAGCATTTT. Translated: CASSIDPQGGWPQHF. The entire variable domain, with the rest obtained from reference TRBV19 and TRBJ1-5, is as follows: DGGITQSPKYLFRKEGQNVTLSCEQNLNHDAMYWYRQDPGQGLRLIYYSQIVNDFQKGDIAEGYSVSREKKESFPLTVTSAQKNPTAFYLCASSIDPQGGWPQHFGDGTRLSIL.

A word on this clone: This sample also contains other DNA sequences that code for the same CDR3. The V call is TRBV7-2, the J call TRBJ1-1, with no clear D. The ends were cut back, 4 bases at V and 2 bases at J, with 2 bases in the middle. The germline gives CDR1 SGHTA, CDR2 FQGNSA. This CDR3 spans 11 amino acids. The CDR3 reads CASSSNTEAFF. CDR3 bases: TGTGCCAGCAGCTCAAACACTGAAGCTTTCTTT.

The chain recombines TRBV11-2 with TRBJ1-3; D gene uncertain. The CDR3 covers 16 residues. CDR1 and CDR2 from the germline V gene are SGHAT and FQNNGV. Deletions cut 1 base from V and 4 bases from J, with 14 bases between. CDR3 region: CASSLVRGPRGNTIYF. The CDR3 region has the DNA TGTGCCAGCAGCTTAGTTCGCGGGCCCAGAGGAAACACCATATATTTT.

This chain joins TRBV29-1 and TRBJ2-1; maybe TRBD1 (7 bases). The CDR3 covers 12 residues. The V gene's germline CDR1 is SQVTM and CDR2 ANQGSEA. Trimming pared 7 bases from V and 8 bases from J, leaving 15 bases between. CDR3 sequence: CSGRQGGDEQFF. CDR3 nucleotide sequence: TGCAGCGGACGACAGGGAGGCGATGAGCAGTTCTTC.

The chain uses TRBV4-3 and TRBJ2-7; 8 bases align to TRBD2. CDR3 length: 18 residues. Trimming removed 4 bases from V and 9 bases from J; junction bases left unmatched: 23. CDR1 is LGHNA and CDR2 is YSLEER in the germline V gene. Here the CDR3 DNA reads TGCGCCAGCAGCCGCCCCGGGGGGGGTGATCAGGCGGGAGAGGGGCAGTACTTC. It is translated as CASSRPGGGDQAGEGQYF.

This clone was counted once. This chain uses TRBV6-6 with TRBJ2-7, with TRBD1 as a possible D gene (6 bases). Germline CDR1 and CDR2: MNHNY and SVGAGI (reference sequence). Trimming took off 5 bases at V and 1 base at J, with 15 bases between the two ends. The CDR3 totals 15 residues. This CDR3 reads CASSTRRDNSYEQYF. CDR3 in DNA: TGTGCCAGCAGTACACGACGGGACAATTCCTACGAGCAGTACTTC.

V and J are TRBV28 and TRBJ2-7; 7 positions match TRBD1. The V gene end was trimmed by 5 bases and the J gene end by 2 bases; junction bases not matched to a gene: 6. The CDR3 sequence is 14 residues long. CDR1 and CDR2 from the germline V gene are MDHEN and SYDVKM. The CDR3 loop is CASSPATGTYEQYF. The CDR3 nucleotides read TGTGCCAGCAGTCCAGCGACAGGGACCTACGAGCAGTACTTC.

The chain links TRBV10-1 to TRBJ1-2, with a weak D call TRBD1 (6 bases). Per germline, CDR1 WNHNN and CDR2 SYGVQD (reference sequence). The V end was cut by 6 bases, the J end by 5 bases, with 10 bases between. CDR3 length: 12 residues. Written as DNA, the CDR3 is TGCGCCAGCAGCCCAGGGGATTATGGCTACACCTTC. Encoded protein: CASSPGDYGYTF.

V gene TRBV6-1 combines with J gene TRBJ1-5; D gene unclear. This CDR3 spans 15 amino acids. Deletions cut 2 bases from V and 5 bases from J, with 13 bases between. Germline V gene data show CDR1 as MNHNS and CDR2 as SASEGT. The CDR3 DNA reads TGTGCCAGCAGTGAATCGTTGGCAGATCATCAGCCCCAGCATTTT. This sequence encodes CASSESLADHQPQHF.

The chain is built from TRBV7-9 and TRBJ1-2, with D perhaps matching TRBD1 (5 bases). The CDR3 is 14 amino acids. V was clipped by 7 bases and J by 8 bases, with 20 bases between them. CDR1 is SEHNR and CDR2 is FQNEAQ in the germline V gene (reference sequence). CDR3 coding DNA: TGTGCCAGCATTTCTGGCCAGGGAAGGGGCGGCTACACCTTC. It yields the protein CASISGQGRGGYTF.

Only one count was recorded for this clone. The genes are TRBV18 and TRBJ1-2; possible D gene TRBD1, 6 bases. V lost 3 bases and J lost 0, with 8 bases in between. The CDR3 is 14 amino acids. The germline CDR1 and CDR2 sequences are KGHSH and LQKENI. CDR3 sequence: CASSPRGSNYGYTF. In nucleotides, the CDR3 is TGTGCCAGCTCACCGAGGGGGTCTAACTATGGCTACACCTTC.

Regarding this clone: Other DNA sequences in this specimen translate into the identical CDR3. V and J are TRBV11-2 and TRBJ2-7; 9 bases are a match to TRBD2. Germline V gives CDR1 SGHAT, CDR2 FQNNGV. The CDR3 is 15 residues long. With 3 bases clipped from V and 2 bases from J, the junction kept 5 bases outside the gene matches. CDR3 nucleotides: TGTGCCAGCAGCTTGTTGCGGGGGGGGACCTACGAGCAGTACTTC. It encodes CASSLLRGGTYEQYF.

The rearrangement joins TRBV19 to TRBJ1-2, with 9 bases aligning to TRBD1. This CDR3 has 15 amino acids. Germline values: CDR1 LNHDA, CDR2 SQIVND (reference sequence). The V gene end was trimmed by 5 bases and the J gene end by 2 bases; junction bases not matched to a gene: 6. CDR3 in amino acids: CASSFGTGPNYGYTF. The DNA for the CDR3 is TGTGCCAGTAGTTTTGGGACAGGGCCAAACTATGGCTACACCTTC.

This rearrangement joins TRBV27 to TRBJ2-1; 8 bases align to TRBD2. The CDR3 extends over 14 amino acids. V lost 5 bases and J lost 10; bases outside the gene matches: 10. CDR1 is MNHEY, CDR2 SMNVEV, per germline (reference sequence). CDR3 amino acids: CASSPWEVAGEQFF. Here the CDR3 DNA reads TGTGCCAGCAGTCCCTGGGAGGTAGCGGGAGAGCAGTTCTTC.

V usage is TRBV10-3 and J usage is TRBJ2-5, with D unclear. The CDR3 sequence is 11 residues long. The ends were cut back, 3 bases at V and 4 bases at J, with 3 bases in the middle. From germline, CDR1 is ENHRY and CDR2 SYGVKD. The DNA of the CDR3 is TGTGCCATCAGTGACGGAGAGACCCAGTACTTC. Encoded protein: CAISDGETQYF.

In regard to this clone: Other DNA variants within this sample encode the same CDR3. The J gene is TRBJ1-5, the V gene TRBV6-1, with a weak D call TRBD1 (5 bases). The length of the CDR3 is 15 residues. Germline loops: CDR1 MNHNS, CDR2 SASEGT. The V end was cut by 4 bases, the J end by 3 bases, with 13 bases between. Here the CDR3 reads CASSGPDSANQPQHF. CDR3 sequence (DNA): TGTGCCAGCAGTGGCCCTGACAGTGCCAATCAGCCCCAGCATTTT.